The next 18 T cell receptor beta chains were all read from a single sample in a study of cytomegalovirus exposure and HLA in healthy donors. PCR primers comprised 60 Vbeta and 13 Jbeta primers. Repertoires were generated with immunoSEQ multiplex PCR, while TCRdb's copy carries only in-frame clones and drops some. The sample includes approximately 160,000 clones, around 68% of them seen just once. The specimen was PBMCs. These receptors all come from a woman in her 40s in good health and CMV-seropositive.

The chain employs TRBV9 and TRBJ2-1; 8 bases agree with TRBD2. Trimming at V came to 0 bases and at J to 5 bases, leaving 7 bases not matched to a gene. Per germline, CDR1 SGDLS and CDR2 YYNGEE. The CDR3 runs 16 residues. This CDR3 is CASSVVSSGVHNEQFF. DNA for the CDR3: TGTGCCAGCAGCGTAGTTAGTAGCGGGGTCCACAATGAGCAGTTCTTC.

The genes are TRBV6-5 and TRBJ1-2, with a tentative D call TRBD1 (6 bases). The germline gives CDR1 MNHEY, CDR2 SVGAGI. The V gene lost 0 bases and the J gene lost 5 bases, with 10 bases spanning the gap. The CDR3 extends over 14 amino acids. CDR3 sequence (DNA): TGTGCCAGCAGTTACTCGTACAGGGAGTATGGCTACACCTTC. Its protein product is CASSYSYREYGYTF.

The chain combines TRBV11-3 with TRBJ1-1; maybe TRBD1 (5 bases). The V gene lost 1 base and the J gene lost 2 bases, with 11 bases spanning the gap. CDR3 length: 15 residues. Germline lookup yields CDR1 SGHNT and CDR2 YENEEA. The CDR3 sequence is CASSLASGGNTEAFF. CDR3 in DNA: TGTGCCAGCAGCTTAGCTTCGGGGGGAAACACTGAAGCTTTCTTT.

The table lists this clone with a few counts. V gene TRBV28 combines with J gene TRBJ1-1, with D unclear. The CDR3 spans 16 residues. CDR1 and CDR2 (germline): MDHEN, SYDVKM. V gave up 7 bases and J gave up 5 bases, with 23 bases separating them. This chain's CDR3 is CASTLTDEGRRTEAFF. In DNA form, the CDR3 reads TGTGCCAGCACCCTCACCGACGAGGGTCGACGTACTGAAGCTTTCTTT.

The V call is TRBV7-2, the J call TRBJ1-3; tentatively, D is TRBD1 (6 bases). This CDR3 region has 17 residues. The germline V gene has CDR1 SGHTA and CDR2 FQGNSA. Trimming stripped 5 bases from V and 0 bases from J, with 17 bases between. This CDR3 is CASSPRTGTTSGNTIYF. Written as DNA, the CDR3 is TGTGCCAGCAGCCCCCGCACAGGGACTACCTCTGGAAACACCATATATTTT.

The CDR3: CSGGVSYNEQFF. The CDR3 region has the DNA TGCAGCGGAGGCGTTTCCTACAATGAGCAGTTCTTC. The rearrangement links TRBV29-1 to TRBJ2-1; no reliable D call. Trimming took off 7 bases at V and 1 base at J, with 8 bases between the two ends. The CDR3 covers 12 residues. The V gene's germline CDR1 is SQVTM and CDR2 ANQGSEA.

The chain uses TRBV5-1 and TRBJ1-4; 11 nucleotides agree with TRBD1. CDR1 SGHRS and CDR2 YFSETQ come from the germline V gene. This CDR3 comprises 14 residues. J lost 6 bases, V lost 4 bases, and 2 bases had no gene match. The CDR3 region is CASSMGQGDEKLFF. DNA of the CDR3: TGCGCCAGCAGCATGGGACAGGGGGATGAAAAACTGTTTTTT.

CDR3 region: CASSLEGGNEQYF. The CDR3 nucleotides read TGCGCCAGCAGCTTGGAAGGGGGAAACGAGCAGTACTTC. The chain is built from TRBV5-1 and TRBJ2-7; D is possibly TRBD1 (6 bases). The germline CDR1 and CDR2 sequences are SGHRS and YFSETQ. V dropped 0 bases and J dropped 5 bases, with 9 bases sitting between them. This CDR3 region has 13 residues.

The chain has TRBV18 and TRBJ1-1; weak D call: TRBD1 (5 bases). The V gene's germline CDR1 is KGHSH and CDR2 LQKENI. V lost 3 bases and J 1 base, leaving 24 bases between the germline ends. The CDR3 loop spans 19 amino acids. The CDR3 region is CASSPVPGGSYQGNTEAFF. The CDR3 DNA reads TGTGCCAGCTCACCGGTACCGGGGGGGTCATACCAGGGGAACACTGAAGCTTTCTTT.

CDR3 DNA: TGTGCCAGCAGCTCGCGGGACTCCCTTGGGGAGACGCAGTATTTT. Amino acid sequence: CASSSRDSLGETQYF. J is TRBJ2-3 and V is TRBV5-4, with D possibly matching TRBD2 (6 bases). V lost 3 bases to trimming and J lost 9 bases, with 20 bases between them. The CDR3 totals 15 residues. Germline lookup yields CDR1 SGHNT and CDR2 YYREEE (reference sequence).

With regard to this clone: Germline is not matched at one junction end, which may reflect a read error. The CDR3 loop is CASRPAGRGGYPF. The CDR3, as DNA: TGTGCCAGCAGACCGGCAGGGCGAGGGGGCTACCCCTTC. The rearrangement uses TRBV6-5 and TRBJ1-2, with 7 bases identical to TRBD1. Germline V lookup: CDR1 MNHEY, CDR2 SVGAGI. This CDR3 spans 13 amino acids.

This sequence joins TRBV5-6 and TRBJ2-5; D may be TRBD2 (6 bases). The V and J ends lost 0 bases and 4 bases respectively, with 7 bases between them. The CDR3 is 13 amino acids. In germline, CDR1 is SGHDT, CDR2 YYEEEE. The CDR3 DNA follows: TGTGCCAGCAGCTTGGCGGGAGTAGAGACCCAGTACTTC. Translated: CASSLAGVETQYF.

The CDR3 reads CATHGTSGGGGSYNEQFF. The CDR3 DNA sequence: TGTGCCACCCACGGGACTAGCGGGGGAGGGGGCTCCTACAATGAGCAGTTCTTC. This chain links TRBV10-3 with TRBJ2-1; 14 bases match TRBD2. This CDR3 region has 18 residues. Germline trimming cut 10 bases from V and 0 bases from J; bases unmatched to any gene: 11. CDR1 is ENHRY and CDR2 is SYGVKD in the germline V gene.

The genes are TRBV28 and TRBJ2-1, with no clear D. V was clipped by 3 bases and J by 7 bases, with 7 bases between them. The CDR3 is made up of 12 amino acids. The germline V gene encodes CDR1 MDHEN and CDR2 SYDVKM. CDR3 loop: CASSLMRNEQFF. CDR3 nucleotide sequence: TGTGCCAGCAGTTTGATGAGGAATGAGCAGTTCTTC.

The CDR3 here is CASSSLTDGLSYEQYF. The CDR3 DNA is TGTGCCAGCAGCTCCTTGACTGACGGCCTCTCCTACGAGCAGTACTTC. The V call is TRBV5-6, the J call TRBJ2-7; no clear D gene. CDR3 length: 16 amino acids. Trimming took off 3 bases at V and 0 bases at J, with 16 bases between the two ends. Germline lookup yields CDR1 SGHDT and CDR2 YYEEEE.

The gene calls are TRBV21-1 and TRBJ2-2; TRBD2 is the table's D call and was not checked against the DNA. TRBV21-1 is deemed a pseudogene. The CDR3 extends over 15 amino acids. The CDR3 protein is CASSKGRQSTGELFF. The CDR3 region has the DNA TGTGCCAGCAGCAAAGGGAGGCAGTCCACCGGGGAGCTGTTTTTT.

The chain is built from TRBV4-2 and TRBJ2-3; TRBD2 aligns across 9 bases. After removal of 1 base from V and 3 bases from J, the junction contained 2 bases not matched to a gene. Germline values: CDR1 LGHNA, CDR2 YNFKEQ. The CDR3 extends over 15 amino acids. The CDR3 sequence: CASSQGTSETDTQYF. Written as DNA, the CDR3 is TGTGCCAGCAGCCAAGGGACTAGCGAAACAGATACGCAGTATTTT.

This clone has more than one count but fewer than ten. Here the CDR3 DNA reads TGTGCCAGCAGCGCCAGGGGGGACACTGAAGCTTTCTTT. It specifies CASSARGDTEAFF. The gene calls are TRBV2 and TRBJ1-1; 7 bases fit TRBD1. The CDR3 is 13 amino acids. Germline V CDR1 and CDR2: SNHLY, FYNNEI. The junction had 4 bases not matched to a gene; V was cut back by 6 bases and J by 3 bases.